Listed here is a single T cell receptor (beta chain). The data derive from a study of blood T cell repertoires in COVID-19. Study-wide context: The United States, Italy and Spain provided the acute and convalescent COVID-19 samples. Sample material is recorded as cDNA or gDNA derived from T cells, B-cell-depleted T cells, or PBMCs.

In germline, CDR1 is SGHTA, CDR2 FQGTGA. V was shortened by 2 bases and J by 4 bases, with 8 bases between the two germline ends. This CDR3 contains 13 residues. In the authors' methods: Amplification of reference gene primers was used by the study to estimate nucleated cell counts. Here immunoSEQ multiplex PCR was the method, and the copy in TCRdb shows in-frame clones only, minus some. Clone size and the V and J calls come from that table; the DNA yielded D and trimming. In the table there are under 150,000 clones, approximately 83% of which are singletons. J is TRBJ1-2 and V is TRBV7-3; no reliable D call. This receptor was taken from a woman aged 55-70 years with acute or convalescent COVID-19. Input material: peripheral blood. CDR3 in DNA: TGTGCCAGCAGCTTATACTCGGGCTATGGCTACACCTTC. It specifies CASSLYSGYGYTF.